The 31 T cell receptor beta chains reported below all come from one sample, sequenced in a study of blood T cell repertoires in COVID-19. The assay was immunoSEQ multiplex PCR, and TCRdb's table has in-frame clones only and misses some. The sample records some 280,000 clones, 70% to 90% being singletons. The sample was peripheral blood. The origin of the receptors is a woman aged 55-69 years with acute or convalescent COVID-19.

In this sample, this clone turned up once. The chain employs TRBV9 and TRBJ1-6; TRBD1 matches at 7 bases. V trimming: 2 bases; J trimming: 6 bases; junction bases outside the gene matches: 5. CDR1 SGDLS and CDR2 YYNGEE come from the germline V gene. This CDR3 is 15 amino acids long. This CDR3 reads CASSVTGAPNSPLHF. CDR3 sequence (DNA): TGTGCCAGCAGCGTTACAGGGGCCCCTAATTCACCCCTCCACTTT.

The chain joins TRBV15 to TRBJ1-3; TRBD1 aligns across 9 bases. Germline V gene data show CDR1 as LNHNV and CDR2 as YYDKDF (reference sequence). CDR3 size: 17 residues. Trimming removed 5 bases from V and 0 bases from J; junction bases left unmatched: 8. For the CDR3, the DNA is TGTGCCACCAGCCCGACCGGGACAGGGACCTCTGGAAACACCATATATTTT. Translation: CATSPTGTGTSGNTIYF.

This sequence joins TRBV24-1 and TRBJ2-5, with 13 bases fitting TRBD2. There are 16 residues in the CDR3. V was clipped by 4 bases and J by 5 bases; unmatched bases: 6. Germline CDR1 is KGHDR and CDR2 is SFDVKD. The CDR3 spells CATSDPTSGGAETQYF. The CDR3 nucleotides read TGTGCCACCAGTGACCCTACTAGCGGGGGGGCGGAGACCCAGTACTTC.

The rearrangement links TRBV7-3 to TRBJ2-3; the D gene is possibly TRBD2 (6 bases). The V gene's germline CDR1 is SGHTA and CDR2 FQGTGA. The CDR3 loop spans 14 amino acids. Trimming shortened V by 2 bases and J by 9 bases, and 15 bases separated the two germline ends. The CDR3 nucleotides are TGTGCCAGCAGCTTAGGAGGGGCCACGGGGACGCAGTATTTT. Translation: CASSLGGATGTQYF.

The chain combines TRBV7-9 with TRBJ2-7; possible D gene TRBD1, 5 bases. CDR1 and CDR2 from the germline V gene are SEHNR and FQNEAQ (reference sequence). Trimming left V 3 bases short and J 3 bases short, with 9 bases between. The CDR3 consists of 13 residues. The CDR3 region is CASSFTTDYEQYF. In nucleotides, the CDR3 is TGTGCCAGCAGCTTTACGACAGACTACGAGCAGTACTTC.

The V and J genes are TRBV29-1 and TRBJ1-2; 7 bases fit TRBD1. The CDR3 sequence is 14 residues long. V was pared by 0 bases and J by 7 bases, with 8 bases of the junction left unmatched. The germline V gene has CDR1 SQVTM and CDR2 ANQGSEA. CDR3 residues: CSVEDAQGRGGYTF. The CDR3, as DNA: TGCAGCGTTGAAGACGCACAGGGGCGGGGTGGCTACACCTTC.

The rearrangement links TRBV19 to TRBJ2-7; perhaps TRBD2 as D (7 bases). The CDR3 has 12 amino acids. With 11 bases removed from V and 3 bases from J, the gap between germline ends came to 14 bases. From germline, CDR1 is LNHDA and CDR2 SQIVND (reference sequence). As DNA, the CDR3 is TGTGCCTGTGGGGGAGGGGGCTACGAGCAGTACTTC. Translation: CACGGGGYEQYF.

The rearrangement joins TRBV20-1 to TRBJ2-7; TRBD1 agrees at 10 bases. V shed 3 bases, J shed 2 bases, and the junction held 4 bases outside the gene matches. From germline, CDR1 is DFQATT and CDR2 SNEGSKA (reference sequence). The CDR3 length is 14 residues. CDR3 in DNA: TGCAGTGCTAGTACCGGGACAGGGGCCTACGAGCAGTACTTC. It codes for CSASTGTGAYEQYF.

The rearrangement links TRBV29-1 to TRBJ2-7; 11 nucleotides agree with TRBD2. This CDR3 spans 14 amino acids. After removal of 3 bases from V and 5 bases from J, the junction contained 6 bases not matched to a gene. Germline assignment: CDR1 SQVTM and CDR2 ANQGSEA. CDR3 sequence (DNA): TGCAGCGTTGAGTCTAGCGGGGGGTCCGACGAGCAGTACTTC. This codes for CSVESSGGSDEQYF.

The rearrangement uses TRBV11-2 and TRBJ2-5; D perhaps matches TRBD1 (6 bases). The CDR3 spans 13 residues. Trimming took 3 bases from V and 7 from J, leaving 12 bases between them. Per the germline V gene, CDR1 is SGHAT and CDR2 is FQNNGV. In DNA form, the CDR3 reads TGTGCCAGCAGCTTGGGGGCCCTAGGGACCCAGTACTTC. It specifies CASSLGALGTQYF.

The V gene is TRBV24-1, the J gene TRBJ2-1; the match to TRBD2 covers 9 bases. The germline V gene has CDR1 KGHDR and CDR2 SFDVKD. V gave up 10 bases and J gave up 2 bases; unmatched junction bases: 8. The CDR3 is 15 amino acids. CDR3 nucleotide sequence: TGTGCCACACAGCGGGGGGCCACAACCTACAATGAGCAGTTCTTC. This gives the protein CATQRGATTYNEQFF.

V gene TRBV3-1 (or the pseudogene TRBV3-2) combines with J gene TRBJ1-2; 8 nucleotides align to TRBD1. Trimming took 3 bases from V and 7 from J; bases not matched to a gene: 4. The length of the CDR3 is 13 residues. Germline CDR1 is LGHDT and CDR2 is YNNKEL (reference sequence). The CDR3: CASSQQGARGYTF. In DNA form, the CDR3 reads TGTGCCAGCAGCCAGCAGGGGGCGCGTGGCTACACCTTC.

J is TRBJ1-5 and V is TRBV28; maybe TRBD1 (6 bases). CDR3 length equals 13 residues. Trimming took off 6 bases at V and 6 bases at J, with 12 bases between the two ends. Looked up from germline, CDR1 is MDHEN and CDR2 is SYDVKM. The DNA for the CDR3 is TGTGCCAGCAGACCCAGGGGTTTTCAGCCCCAGCATTTT. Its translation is CASRPRGFQPQHF. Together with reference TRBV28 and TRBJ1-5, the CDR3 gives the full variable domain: DVKVTQSSRYLVKRTGEKVFLECVQDMDHENMFWYRQDPGLGLRLIYFSYDVKMKEKGDIPEGYSVSREKKERFSLILESASTNQTSMYLCASRPRGFQPQHFGDGTRLSIL.

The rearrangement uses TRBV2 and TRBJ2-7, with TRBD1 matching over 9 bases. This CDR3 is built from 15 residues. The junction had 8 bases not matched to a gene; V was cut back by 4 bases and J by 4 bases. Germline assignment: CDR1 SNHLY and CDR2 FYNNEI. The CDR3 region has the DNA TGTGCCAGCAGTGGTCGACAGGGGGAAGGGTACGAGCAGTACTTC. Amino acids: CASSGRQGEGYEQYF.

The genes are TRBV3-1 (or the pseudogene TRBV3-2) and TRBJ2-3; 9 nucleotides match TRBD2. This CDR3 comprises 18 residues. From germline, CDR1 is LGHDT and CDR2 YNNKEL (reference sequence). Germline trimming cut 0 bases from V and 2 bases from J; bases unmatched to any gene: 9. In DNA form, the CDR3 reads TGTGCCAGCAGCCAAGAATCGAGCGGGAGGAAGTTCACAGATACGCAGTATTTT. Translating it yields CASSQESSGRKFTDTQYF.

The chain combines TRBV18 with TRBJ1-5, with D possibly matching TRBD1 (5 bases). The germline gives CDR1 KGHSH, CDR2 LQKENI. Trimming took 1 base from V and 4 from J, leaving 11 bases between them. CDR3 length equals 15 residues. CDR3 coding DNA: TGTGCCAGCTCACCACGGGCAGGGATGAATCAGCCCCAGCATTTT. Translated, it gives CASSPRAGMNQPQHF.

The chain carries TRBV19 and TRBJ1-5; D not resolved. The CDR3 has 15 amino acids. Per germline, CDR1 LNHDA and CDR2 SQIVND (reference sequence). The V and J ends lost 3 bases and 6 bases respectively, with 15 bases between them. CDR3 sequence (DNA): TGTGCCAGTAGTATGGTGGCAGTGTCCAGTCAGCCCCAGCATTTT. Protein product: CASSMVAVSSQPQHF.

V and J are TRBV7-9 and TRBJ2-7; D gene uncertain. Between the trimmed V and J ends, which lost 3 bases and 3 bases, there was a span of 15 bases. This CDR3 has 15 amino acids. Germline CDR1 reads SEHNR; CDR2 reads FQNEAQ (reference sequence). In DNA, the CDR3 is TGTGCCAGCAGCTTTTTGTCCGGGTCTGGCTACGAGCAGTACTTC. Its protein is CASSFLSGSGYEQYF.

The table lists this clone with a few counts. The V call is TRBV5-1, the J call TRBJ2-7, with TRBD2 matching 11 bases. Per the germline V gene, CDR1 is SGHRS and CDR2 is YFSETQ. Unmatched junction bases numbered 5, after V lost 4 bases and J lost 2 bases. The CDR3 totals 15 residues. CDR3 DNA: TGCGCCAGCAGCCCATCTAGCGGGGGGACCTACGAGCAGTACTTC. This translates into CASSPSSGGTYEQYF.

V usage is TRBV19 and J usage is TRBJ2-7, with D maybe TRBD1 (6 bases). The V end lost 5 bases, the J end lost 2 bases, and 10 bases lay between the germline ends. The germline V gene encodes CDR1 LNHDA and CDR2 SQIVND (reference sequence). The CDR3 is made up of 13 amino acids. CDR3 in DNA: TGTGCCAGTAGTCTGGACAGCACCTACGAGCAGTACTTC. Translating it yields CASSLDSTYEQYF. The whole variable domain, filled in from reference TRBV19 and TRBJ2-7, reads DGGITQSPKYLFRKEGQNVTLSCEQNLNHDAMYWYRQDPGQGLRLIYYSQIVNDFQKGDIAEGYSVSREKKESFPLTVTSAQKNPTAFYLCASSLDSTYEQYFGPGTRLTVT.

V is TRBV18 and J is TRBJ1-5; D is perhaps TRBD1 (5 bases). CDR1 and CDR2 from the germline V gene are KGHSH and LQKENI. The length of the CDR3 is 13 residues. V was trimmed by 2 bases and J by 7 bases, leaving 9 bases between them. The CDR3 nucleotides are TGTGCCAGCTCACCAGGGGCGGGGCAGCCCCAGCATTTT. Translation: CASSPGAGQPQHF.

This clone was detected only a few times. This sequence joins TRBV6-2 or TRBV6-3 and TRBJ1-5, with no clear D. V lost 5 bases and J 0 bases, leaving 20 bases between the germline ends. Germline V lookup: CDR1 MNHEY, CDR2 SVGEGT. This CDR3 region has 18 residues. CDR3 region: CASSGLGTAQSSNQPQHF. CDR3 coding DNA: TGTGCCAGCAGTGGGCTTGGTACAGCCCAAAGTAGCAATCAGCCCCAGCATTTT.

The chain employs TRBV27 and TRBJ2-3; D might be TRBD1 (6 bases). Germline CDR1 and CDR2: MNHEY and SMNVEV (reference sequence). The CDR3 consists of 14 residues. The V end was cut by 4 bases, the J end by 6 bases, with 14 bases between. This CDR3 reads CASSWGPPWDTQYF. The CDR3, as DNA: TGTGCCAGCAGTTGGGGGCCCCCGTGGGATACGCAGTATTTT.

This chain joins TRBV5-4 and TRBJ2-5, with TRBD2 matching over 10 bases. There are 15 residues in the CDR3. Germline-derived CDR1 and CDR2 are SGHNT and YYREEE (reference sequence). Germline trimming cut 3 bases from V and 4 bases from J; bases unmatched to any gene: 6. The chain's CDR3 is CASSSRTSGVETQYF. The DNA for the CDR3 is TGTGCCAGCAGCTCCCGGACTAGCGGAGTAGAGACCCAGTACTTC.

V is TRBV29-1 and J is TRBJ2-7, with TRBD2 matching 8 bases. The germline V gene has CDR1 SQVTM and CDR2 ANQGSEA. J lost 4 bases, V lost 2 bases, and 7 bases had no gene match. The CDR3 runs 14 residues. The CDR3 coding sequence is TGCAGCGTTGAACTTGCGGGAGGTTCTTACGAGCAGTACTTC. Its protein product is CSVELAGGSYEQYF.

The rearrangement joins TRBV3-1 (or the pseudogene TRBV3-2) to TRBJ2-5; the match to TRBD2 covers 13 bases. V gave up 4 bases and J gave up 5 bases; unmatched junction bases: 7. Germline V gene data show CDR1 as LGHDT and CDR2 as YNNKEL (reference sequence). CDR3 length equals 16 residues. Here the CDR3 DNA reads TGTGCCAGCAGCCTCCCTCCGGGACTAGCGGGGGAGACCCAGTACTTC. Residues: CASSLPPGLAGETQYF.

CDR3 DNA: TGTGCCGGCACGGGCCGGGGGGCCCAGCCCCAGCATTTT. Its translation is CAGTGRGAQPQHF. The chain links TRBV28 to TRBJ1-5, with D possibly TRBD1 on 6 matching bases. V was trimmed by 11 bases and J by 7 bases, leaving 18 bases between them. Germline V lookup: CDR1 MDHEN, CDR2 SYDVKM. This CDR3 has 13 residues.

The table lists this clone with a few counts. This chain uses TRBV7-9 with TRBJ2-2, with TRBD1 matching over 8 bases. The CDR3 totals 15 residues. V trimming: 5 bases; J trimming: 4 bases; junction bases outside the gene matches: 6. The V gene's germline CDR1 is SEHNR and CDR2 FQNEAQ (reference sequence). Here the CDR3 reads CASSLLQGVTGELFF. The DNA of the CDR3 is TGTGCCAGCAGCCTTTTACAGGGGGTCACCGGGGAGCTGTTTTTT. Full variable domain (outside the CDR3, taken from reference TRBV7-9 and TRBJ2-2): DTGVSQNPRHKITKRGQNVTFRCDPISEHNRLYWYRQTLGQGPEFLTYFQNEAQLEKSRLLSDRFSAERPKGSFSTLEIQRTEQGDSAMYLCASSLLQGVTGELFFGEGSRLTVL.

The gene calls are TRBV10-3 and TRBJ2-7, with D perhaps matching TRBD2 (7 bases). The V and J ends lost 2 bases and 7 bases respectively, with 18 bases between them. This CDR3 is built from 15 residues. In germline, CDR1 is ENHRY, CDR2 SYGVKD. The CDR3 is CAISERGAPTGEQYF. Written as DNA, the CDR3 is TGTGCCATCAGTGAGCGGGGGGCCCCCACCGGAGAGCAGTACTTC.

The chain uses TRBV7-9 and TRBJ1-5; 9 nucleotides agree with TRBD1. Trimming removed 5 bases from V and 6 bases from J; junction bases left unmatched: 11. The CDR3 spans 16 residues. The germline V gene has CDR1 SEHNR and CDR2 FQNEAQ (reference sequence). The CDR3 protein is CASSRGLDRGSQPQHF. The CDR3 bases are TGTGCCAGCAGCCGTGGACTGGACAGGGGTAGTCAGCCCCAGCATTTT. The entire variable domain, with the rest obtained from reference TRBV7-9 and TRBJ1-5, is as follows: DTGVSQNPRHKITKRGQNVTFRCDPISEHNRLYWYRQTLGQGPEFLTYFQNEAQLEKSRLLSDRFSAERPKGSFSTLEIQRTEQGDSAMYLCASSRGLDRGSQPQHFGDGTRLSIL.

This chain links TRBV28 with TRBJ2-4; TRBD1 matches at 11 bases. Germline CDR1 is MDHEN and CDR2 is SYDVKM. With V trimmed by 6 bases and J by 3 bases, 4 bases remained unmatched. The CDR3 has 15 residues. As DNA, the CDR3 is TGTGCCAGCAGACCCGGGACAGGGGGCAAAAACATTCAGTACTTC. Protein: CASRPGTGGKNIQYF. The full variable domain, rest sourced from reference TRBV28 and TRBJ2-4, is DVKVTQSSRYLVKRTGEKVFLECVQDMDHENMFWYRQDPGLGLRLIYFSYDVKMKEKGDIPEGYSVSREKKERFSLILESASTNQTSMYLCASRPGTGGKNIQYFGAGTRLSVL.